This TCR beta chain was found in a study of blood T cell repertoires in COVID-19. Cohorts were assigned according to the clinical history that participants reported. Two consecutive negative NP/OP PCR tests, clearance, or resolved symptoms defined Cohort 3 recovery. Sequencing used immunoSEQ multiplex PCR; TCRdb keeps in-frame clones, though not all of them. This table holds fewer than 450,000 clones, less than 95% found once. This clone was detected only a few times. Germline values: CDR1 LNHDA, CDR2 SQIVND (reference sequence). This CDR3 region has 11 residues. Trimming stripped 3 bases from V and 5 bases from J, with 4 bases between.

Source material: PBMCs or T cells enriched from blood (not recorded which). The sequence came from a man younger than 35 who had recovered from COVID-19. This chain connects TRBV19 to TRBJ1-1; D is ambiguous. The CDR3 nucleotides read TGTGCCAGTAGTATCACTACTGAAGCTTTCTTT. Encoded protein: CASSITTEAFF.